One and the same sample provided the 18 T cell receptor beta chains below, sequenced in a study of T cell responses to AZD1222 COVID-19 vaccine. The repertoire was sequenced with immunoSEQ multiplex PCR; TCRdb's copy has only in-frame clones and lacks some. Of 100,000 to 150,000 clones in the sample, 90% were seen once. This sample comprised peripheral blood, obtained on day 0 of AZD1222 vaccination. The receptors here all came from an adult in good health.

The chain joins TRBV4-2 to TRBJ1-4; possible D gene TRBD1, 6 bases. V was clipped by 7 bases and J by 4 bases, with 10 bases between them. Germline CDR1 LGHNA, CDR2 YNFKEQ. The CDR3 length is 13 residues. This CDR3 reads CASTTGINEKLFF. In DNA form, the CDR3 reads TGTGCCAGCACGACAGGCATTAATGAAAAACTGTTTTTT.

The J gene is TRBJ2-7, the V gene TRBV7-9, with D perhaps assigned TRBD1 or TRBD2 (5 bases each). CDR3 length: 17 amino acids. CDR1 and CDR2 (germline): SEHNR, FQNEAQ (reference sequence). V was shortened by 5 bases and J by 1 base, with 21 bases between the two germline ends. The chain's CDR3 is CASSATPGTGKSYEQYF. The CDR3 nucleotides read TGTGCCAGCAGCGCAACCCCAGGGACGGGAAAATCCTACGAGCAGTACTTC.

This clone was recorded only once. This sequence joins TRBV6-2 or TRBV6-3 and TRBJ1-5; D uncertain. Germline CDR1 and CDR2: MNHEY and SVGEGT. V was pared by 2 bases and J by 3 bases, with 11 bases between. The CDR3 is made up of 15 amino acids. CDR3 in amino acids: CASSYGWRINQPQHF. The DNA of the CDR3 is TGTGCCAGCAGTTACGGGTGGAGAATCAATCAGCCCCAGCATTTT.

The chain couples TRBV4-3 to TRBJ1-2; maybe TRBD1 (6 bases). The CDR3 loop spans 14 amino acids. Germline-derived CDR1 and CDR2 are LGHNA and YSLEER. V lost 4 bases and J lost 7, with 16 bases in between. CDR3 bases: TGCGCCAGCAGCCCCGACAGGTCTCAAAGTGGCTACACCTTC. This codes for CASSPDRSQSGYTF.

In nucleotides, the CDR3 is TGTGCCAGCTCACCAATAAAGGGCGGCACCGGGGAGCTGTTTTTT. It encodes CASSPIKGGTGELFF. The rearrangement uses TRBV18 and TRBJ2-2, with D unclear. V was cut by 2 bases and J by 4 bases, with 11 bases left in between. Germline CDR1 KGHSH, CDR2 LQKENI. The length of the CDR3 is 15 residues.

This clone was found once. This rearrangement joins TRBV9 to TRBJ1-1; D remains ambiguous. V was trimmed by 4 bases and J by 4 bases, leaving 17 bases between them. Germline V gives CDR1 SGDLS, CDR2 YYNGEE. CDR3 length: 15 residues. The CDR3 spells CASSYPLHGTTEAFF. For the CDR3, the DNA is TGTGCCAGCAGCTACCCCCTCCACGGCACCACTGAAGCTTTCTTT. The complete variable domain, with remaining parts taken from reference TRBV9 and TRBJ1-1, reads DSGVTQTPKHLITATGQRVTLRCSPRSGDLSVYWYQQSLDQGLQFLIQYYNGEERAKGNILERFSAQQFPDLHSELNLSSLELGDSALYFCASSYPLHGTTEAFFGQGTRLTVV.

The J gene is TRBJ1-6, the V gene TRBV5-6; a possible D gene is TRBD1 (6 bases). This CDR3 has 14 amino acids. The germline V gene has CDR1 SGHDT and CDR2 YYEEEE. V lost 8 bases and J 6 bases, leaving 15 bases between the germline ends. The CDR3, as DNA: TGTGCCAGTCAACCGGGACACCTTAATTCACCCCTCCACTTT. It specifies CASQPGHLNSPLHF. Filled out from reference TRBV5-6 and TRBJ1-6, the complete variable domain reads DAGVTQSPTHLIKTRGQQVTLRCSPKSGHDTVSWYQQALGQGPQFIFQYYEEEERQRGNFPDRFSGHQFPNYSSELNVNALLLGDSALYLCASQPGHLNSPLHFGNGTRLTVT.

In its sample, this clone was seen once. This rearrangement joins TRBV4-2 to TRBJ2-7; either TRBD1 or TRBD2 may supply D (5 bases each). CDR1 LGHNA and CDR2 YNFKEQ come from the germline V gene. The ends were cut back, 3 bases at V and 3 bases at J, with 6 bases in the middle. The CDR3 sequence is 12 residues long. The CDR3 nucleotides read TGTGCCAGCAGCCATGGGGGCTACGAGCAGTACTTC. Translation: CASSHGGYEQYF.

This clone was seen a single time. V is TRBV2 and J is TRBJ2-1; possible D gene TRBD1, 5 bases. Germline lookup yields CDR1 SNHLY and CDR2 FYNNEI. V lost 6 bases, J lost 0 bases, and 9 bases lay in between. The CDR3 is 14 residues long. This chain's CDR3 is CASSRASSYNEQFF. In DNA, the CDR3 is TGTGCCAGCAGCAGGGCCAGCTCCTACAATGAGCAGTTCTTC.

CDR3 amino acids: CASSLRPPREKLFF. The CDR3 DNA reads as TGTGCCAGCAGTTTGAGGCCCCCGCGTGAAAAACTGTTTTTT. The chain recombines TRBV28 with TRBJ1-4; no clear D. Deletions cut 3 bases from V and 7 bases from J, with 12 bases between. The germline CDR1 and CDR2 sequences are MDHEN and SYDVKM. This CDR3 region has 14 residues.

The chain recombines TRBV29-1 with TRBJ1-1, with D maybe TRBD1 (6 bases). The CDR3 runs to 12 residues. Trimming pared 4 bases from V and 2 bases from J, leaving 8 bases between. Germline CDR1 reads SQVTM; CDR2 reads ANQGSEA. In DNA form, the CDR3 reads TGCAGCGTTGTAGGGGGAAACACTGAAGCTTTCTTT. This gives the protein CSVVGGNTEAFF.

The J gene is TRBJ2-1, the V gene TRBV29-1; weak D call: TRBD1 (6 bases). V lost 0 bases, J lost 10 bases, and 7 bases lay in between. Germline loops: CDR1 SQVTM, CDR2 ANQGSEA. The CDR3 is 11 residues long. The CDR3 nucleotides are TGCAGCGTTGAAGAGCAGGGGGAGCAGTTCTTC. It specifies CSVEEQGEQFF.

This chain uses TRBV7-2 with TRBJ1-1; D is undetermined. The CDR3 totals 14 residues. In germline, CDR1 is SGHTA, CDR2 FQGNSA. Trimming pared 1 base from V and 1 base from J, leaving 7 bases between. Here the CDR3 DNA reads TGTGCCAGCAGCTTAGTATCAGGGAACACTGAAGCTTTCTTT. Translated: CASSLVSGNTEAFF.

CDR3 region: CASSLRGRVVIGRNSPLHF. DNA of the CDR3: TGTGCCAGCAGTTTAAGGGGCAGGGTGGTTATCGGGCGAAATTCACCCCTCCACTTT. This sequence joins TRBV27 and TRBJ1-6, with a weak D call TRBD1 (5 bases). CDR3 length equals 19 residues. Germline-derived CDR1 and CDR2 are MNHEY and SMNVEV (reference sequence). Between the trimmed V and J ends, which lost 2 bases and 7 bases, there was a span of 24 bases.

This chain joins TRBV28 and TRBJ1-2; D is ambiguous. The CDR3 contains 13 residues. Germline assignment: CDR1 MDHEN and CDR2 SYDVKM. Trimming shortened V by 2 bases and J by 4 bases, and 8 bases separated the two germline ends. CDR3 nucleotide sequence: TGTGCCAGCAGTTTAAGCGCAGTCTATGGCTACACCTTC. Its translation is CASSLSAVYGYTF.

V and J are TRBV21-1 and TRBJ2-7; the table's D gene call, TRBD1, was not cross checked with the DNA. TRBV21-1 is a pseudogene locus. The CDR3 is made up of 14 amino acids. The CDR3 bases are TGTGCCAGCAGTACCCGGGACAACTCCTACGAGCAGTACTTC. Protein sequence: CASSTRDNSYEQYF.

This chain links TRBV7-9 with TRBJ2-3, with 7 bases lining up with TRBD2. This CDR3 region has 13 residues. Germline assignment: CDR1 SEHNR and CDR2 FQNEAQ (reference sequence). Losses at the gene ends were 5 bases for V and 8 bases for J; bases not matched to a gene: 7. CDR3 nucleotides: TGTGCCAGCAGCCGGATGACTAGCTTTACGCAGTATTTT. As protein: CASSRMTSFTQYF.

The rearrangement uses TRBV28 and TRBJ1-2; 7 bases match TRBD1. After removal of 7 bases from V and 5 bases from J, the junction contained 10 bases not matched to a gene. The CDR3 has 14 residues. Germline V lookup: CDR1 MDHEN, CDR2 SYDVKM. CDR3 residues: CASTLGQRRYGYTF. The CDR3, as DNA: TGTGCCAGCACATTGGGACAGAGGCGTTATGGCTACACCTTC.